This is a list of T cell receptor beta chains from one sample in a study of blood T cell repertoires in COVID-19. Sequencing was performed with immunoSEQ multiplex PCR; in TCRdb, only in-frame clones are kept and a portion is missing. The sample consists of under 250,000 clones, 80% to 90% of them appearing once. The specimen sequenced was peripheral blood. The receptor source for this set is a man over 45 who had recovered from COVID-19. The conserved cysteine and the conserved F or W are not part of the CDR3 here.

TRBV28	TRBJ2-7	ASATTAGQPYEQY
TRBV19	TRBJ2-1	ASSGRDNEQF
TRBV7-9	TRBJ2-5	ASSSPGGETQY
TRBV10-1	TRBJ2-3	ASSALAASTDTQY
TRBV9	TRBJ2-2	ASSVDPGRAAGELF
TRBV5-4	TRBJ1-1	ASSGATRNTEAF
TRBV7-2	TRBJ2-1	ASSLVGTSSHEQF
TRBV6-5	TRBJ1-5	ASMEAGNQPQH
TRBV28	TRBJ1-5	ASSQLRQGGNQPQH
TRBV11-3	TRBJ1-3	ASSPQPGSGNTIY
TRBV5-4	TRBJ2-5	ASSSLAGPKTQY
TRBV2	TRBJ1-1	ASSEKRGRNTEAF
TRBV7-7	TRBJ2-7	ASSLGVSYEQY
TRBV19	TRBJ2-7	ASSSDRGPREQY
TRBV6-4	TRBJ2-1	ASSDRAGRGNEQF
TRBV12-3/TRBV12-4	TRBJ2-1	ASGGGSYNEQF
TRBV6-6	TRBJ2-2	ASSRRGGLAGTGELF
TRBV5-1	TRBJ2-7	ASSLQSGAASYEQY
TRBV12-3/TRBV12-4	TRBJ2-2	ASMAAGELF
TRBV11-3	TRBJ2-5	ASSLGGLAGAAQETQY
TRBV28	TRBJ2-7	ASRTTGTGLRYEQY
TRBV27	TRBJ2-3	ASSVMTSGTSLFGDTQY
TRBV19	TRBJ2-1	ASGSTGLASNEQF
TRBV28	TRBJ2-1	ASSLLAGGPYNEQF
TRBV30	TRBJ1-1	AGRMNTEAF
TRBV9	TRBJ2-5	ASRKPGQGKETQY
TRBV27	TRBJ1-1	ASGGAGTEAF
TRBV5-4	TRBJ2-3	ASSYPTGGTDTQY
TRBV7-2	TRBJ1-2	ASSLALPTGGSDYT
TRBV28	TRBJ1-1	ASTLRGRMGTEAF
TRBV4-2	TRBJ2-2	ASSQGLATGELF
TRBV28	TRBJ2-1	ASRGLAGDDPHYNEQF
TRBV2	TRBJ1-1	ASSPRGQGTEAF
TRBV7-8	TRBJ1-1	ASSFGRGTEAF
TRBV18	TRBJ1-1	ASSPSGDTEAF
TRBV4-1	TRBJ2-3	ASSQATVSTDTQY
TRBV14	TRBJ2-5	ASSPGTGPQTQY
TRBV27	TRBJ2-7	ASSPAGTSGYSYEQY
TRBV24-1	TRBJ2-2	ATSEPSGSQGALSNTGELF
TRBV10-1	TRBJ2-1	ASSESRGRAWNEQF
TRBV10-3	TRBJ2-2	AISGGSGRPTGELF
TRBV7-6	TRBJ2-7	ASSKTPGNYEQY
TRBV28	TRBJ2-3	ASSFQAGGPYRTDTQY
TRBV2	TRBJ1-1	ASSTGGNPNTEAF
TRBV2	TRBJ2-5	ASSELQSQETQY
TRBV6-5	TRBJ1-2	ASSYSTGATYYGYT
TRBV3-1/TRBV3-2	TRBJ2-1	ASSQEFSVGEQF
TRBV10-3	TRBJ2-7	AIRARDYGEQY
TRBV6-5	TRBJ2-5	ASSRTQGRSETQY
TRBV2	TRBJ2-7	ASSEGGAGRRGQY
TRBV3-1/TRBV3-2	TRBJ1-5	ASSPGQGVSGNQPQH
TRBV11-2	TRBJ1-2	ASSLGRDRGFRGYT
TRBV15	TRBJ2-4	ATSRPSAKNIQY
TRBV30	TRBJ1-4	AWSGGGITKLF
TRBV3-1/TRBV3-2	TRBJ2-1	ASSGLGGQTYNEQF
TRBV19	TRBJ2-7	ASSIDPSGRQYEQY
TRBV5-6	TRBJ1-2	ASSPPIAWGRGYGYT